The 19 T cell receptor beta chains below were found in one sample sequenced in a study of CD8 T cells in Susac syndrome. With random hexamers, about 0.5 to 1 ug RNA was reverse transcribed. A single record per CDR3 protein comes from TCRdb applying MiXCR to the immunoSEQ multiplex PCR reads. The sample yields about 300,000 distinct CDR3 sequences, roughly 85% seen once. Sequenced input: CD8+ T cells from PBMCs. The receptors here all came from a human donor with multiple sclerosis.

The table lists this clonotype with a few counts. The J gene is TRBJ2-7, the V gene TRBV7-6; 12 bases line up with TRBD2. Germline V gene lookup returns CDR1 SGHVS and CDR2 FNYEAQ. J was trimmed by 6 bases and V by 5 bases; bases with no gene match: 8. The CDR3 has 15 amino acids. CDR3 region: CASSPLAGGGSEQYF. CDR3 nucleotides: TGTGCCAGCAGCCCTCTAGCGGGAGGGGGTAGCGAGCAGTACTTC.

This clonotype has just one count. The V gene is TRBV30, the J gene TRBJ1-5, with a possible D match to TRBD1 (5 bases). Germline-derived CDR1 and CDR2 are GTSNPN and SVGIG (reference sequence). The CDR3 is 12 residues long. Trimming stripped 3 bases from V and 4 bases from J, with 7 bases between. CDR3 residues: CAWRQGNQPQHF. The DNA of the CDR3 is TGTGCCTGGAGGCAGGGAAATCAGCCCCAGCATTTT.

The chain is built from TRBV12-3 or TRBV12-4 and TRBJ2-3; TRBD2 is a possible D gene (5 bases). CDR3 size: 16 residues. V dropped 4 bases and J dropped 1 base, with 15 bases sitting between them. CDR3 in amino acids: CASSSRTLRGTDTQYF. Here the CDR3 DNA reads TGTGCCAGCAGTTCTAGGACTCTTAGAGGCACAGATACGCAGTATTTT.

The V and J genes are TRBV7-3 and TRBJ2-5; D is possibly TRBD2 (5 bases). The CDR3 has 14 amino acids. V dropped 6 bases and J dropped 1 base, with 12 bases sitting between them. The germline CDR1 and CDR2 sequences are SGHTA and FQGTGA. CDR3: CASSPSAGQETQYF. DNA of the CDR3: TGTGCCAGCAGTCCCTCCGCGGGCCAAGAGACCCAGTACTTC.

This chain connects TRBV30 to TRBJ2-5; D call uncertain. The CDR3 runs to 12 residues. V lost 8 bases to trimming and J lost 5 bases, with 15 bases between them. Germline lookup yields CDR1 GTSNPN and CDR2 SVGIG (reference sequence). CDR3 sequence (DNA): TGTGCCGGGATGGGCTATCTTGAGACCCAGTACTTC. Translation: CAGMGYLETQYF.

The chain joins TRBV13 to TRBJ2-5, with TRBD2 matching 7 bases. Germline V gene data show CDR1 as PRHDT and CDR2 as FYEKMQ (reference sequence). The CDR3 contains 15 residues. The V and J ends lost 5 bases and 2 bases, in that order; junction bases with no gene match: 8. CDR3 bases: TGTGCCAGCAGCGGGGGGGACTACAAACAAGAGACCCAGTACTTC. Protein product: CASSGGDYKQETQYF.

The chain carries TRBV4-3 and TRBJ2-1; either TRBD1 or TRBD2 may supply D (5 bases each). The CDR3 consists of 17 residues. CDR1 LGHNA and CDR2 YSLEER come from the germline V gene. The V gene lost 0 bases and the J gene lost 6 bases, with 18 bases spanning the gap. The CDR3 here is CASSQDFLGTTSNEQFF. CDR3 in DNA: TGCGCCAGCAGCCAAGATTTTCTAGGGACGACGAGCAATGAGCAGTTCTTC.

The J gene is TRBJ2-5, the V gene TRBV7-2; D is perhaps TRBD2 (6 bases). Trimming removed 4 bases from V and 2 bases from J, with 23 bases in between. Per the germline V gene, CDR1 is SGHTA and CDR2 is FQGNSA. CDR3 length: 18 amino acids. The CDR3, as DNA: TGTGCCAGCAGCTCATGGGACTCCCCTAGACCTATACAAGAGACCCAGTACTTC. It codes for CASSSWDSPRPIQETQYF. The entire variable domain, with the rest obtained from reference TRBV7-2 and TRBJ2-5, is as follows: GAGVSQSPSNKVTEKGKDVELRCDPISGHTALYWYRQSLGQGLEFLIYFQGNSAPDKSGLPSDRFSAERTGGSVSTLTIQRTQQEDSAVYLCASSSWDSPRPIQETQYFGPGTRLLVL.

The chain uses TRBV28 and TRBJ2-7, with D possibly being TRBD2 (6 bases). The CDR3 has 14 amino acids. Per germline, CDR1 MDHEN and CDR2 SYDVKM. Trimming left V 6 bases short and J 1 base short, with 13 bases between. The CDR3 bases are TGTGCCAGCAGCCTAACCGGGACTTCCTACGAGCAGTACTTC. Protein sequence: CASSLTGTSYEQYF.

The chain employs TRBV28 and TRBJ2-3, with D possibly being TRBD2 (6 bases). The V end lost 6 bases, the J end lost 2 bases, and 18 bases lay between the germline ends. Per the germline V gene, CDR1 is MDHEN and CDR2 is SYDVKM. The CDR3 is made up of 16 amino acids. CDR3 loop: CASSGGYGAHTDTQYF. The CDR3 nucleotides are TGTGCCAGCAGCGGGGGTTACGGGGCCCACACAGATACGCAGTATTTT.

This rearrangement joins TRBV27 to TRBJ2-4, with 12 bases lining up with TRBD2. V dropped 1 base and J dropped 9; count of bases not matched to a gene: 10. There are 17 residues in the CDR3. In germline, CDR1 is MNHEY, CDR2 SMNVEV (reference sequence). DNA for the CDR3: TGTGCCAGCAGTTTATTGGGGACTAGCGGGTTGGGTAGCATTCAGTACTTC. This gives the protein CASSLLGTSGLGSIQYF.

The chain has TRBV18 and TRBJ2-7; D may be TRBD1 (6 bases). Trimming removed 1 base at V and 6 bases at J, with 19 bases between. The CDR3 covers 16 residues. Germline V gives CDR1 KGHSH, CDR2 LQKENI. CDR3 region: CASSPLGALRLFEQYF. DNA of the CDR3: TGTGCCAGCTCACCACTGGGGGCGTTACGGCTTTTCGAGCAGTACTTC.

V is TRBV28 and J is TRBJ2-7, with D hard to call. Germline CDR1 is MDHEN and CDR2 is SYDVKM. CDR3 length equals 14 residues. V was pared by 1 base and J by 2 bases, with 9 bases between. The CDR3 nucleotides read TGTGCCAGCAGTTTATTCGCGATCACCTACGAGCAGTACTTC. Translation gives CASSLFAITYEQYF.

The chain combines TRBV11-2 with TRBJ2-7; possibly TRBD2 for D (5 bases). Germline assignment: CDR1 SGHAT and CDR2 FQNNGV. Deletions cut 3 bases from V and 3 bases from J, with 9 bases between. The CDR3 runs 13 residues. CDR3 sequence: CASSLEVGYEQYF. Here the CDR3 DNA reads TGTGCCAGCAGCTTGGAGGTAGGCTACGAGCAGTACTTC.

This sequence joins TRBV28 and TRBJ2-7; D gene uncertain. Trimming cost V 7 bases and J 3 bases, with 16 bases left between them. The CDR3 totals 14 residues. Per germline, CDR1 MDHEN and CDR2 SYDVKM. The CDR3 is CASIPPGKGYEQYF. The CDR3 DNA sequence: TGTGCCAGCATCCCGCCGGGCAAGGGCTACGAGCAGTACTTC.

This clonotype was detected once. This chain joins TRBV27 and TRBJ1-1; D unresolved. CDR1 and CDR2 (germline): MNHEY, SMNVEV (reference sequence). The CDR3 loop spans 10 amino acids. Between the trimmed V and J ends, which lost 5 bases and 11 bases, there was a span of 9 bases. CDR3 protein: CASSPIEAFF. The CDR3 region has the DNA TGTGCCAGCAGTCCCATTGAGGCTTTCTTT.

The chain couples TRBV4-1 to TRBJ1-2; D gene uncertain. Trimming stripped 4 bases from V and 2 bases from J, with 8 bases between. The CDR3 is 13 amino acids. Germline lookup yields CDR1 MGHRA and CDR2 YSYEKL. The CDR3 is CASSPRSNYGYTF. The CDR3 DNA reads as TGCGCCAGCAGCCCCCGTTCCAACTATGGCTACACCTTC.

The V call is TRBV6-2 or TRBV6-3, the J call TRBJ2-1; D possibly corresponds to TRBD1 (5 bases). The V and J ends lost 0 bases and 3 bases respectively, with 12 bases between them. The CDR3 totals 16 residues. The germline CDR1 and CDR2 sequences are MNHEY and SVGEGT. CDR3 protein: CASSYSWTPNYNEQFF. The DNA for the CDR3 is TGTGCCAGCAGTTACTCGTGGACACCCAACTACAATGAGCAGTTCTTC.

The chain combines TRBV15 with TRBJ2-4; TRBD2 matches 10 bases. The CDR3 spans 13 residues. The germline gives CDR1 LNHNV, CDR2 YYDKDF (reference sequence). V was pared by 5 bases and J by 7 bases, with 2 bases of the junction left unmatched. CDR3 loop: CATSVTSGNIQYF. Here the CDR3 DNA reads TGTGCCACCAGCGTGACTAGCGGGAACATTCAGTACTTC.